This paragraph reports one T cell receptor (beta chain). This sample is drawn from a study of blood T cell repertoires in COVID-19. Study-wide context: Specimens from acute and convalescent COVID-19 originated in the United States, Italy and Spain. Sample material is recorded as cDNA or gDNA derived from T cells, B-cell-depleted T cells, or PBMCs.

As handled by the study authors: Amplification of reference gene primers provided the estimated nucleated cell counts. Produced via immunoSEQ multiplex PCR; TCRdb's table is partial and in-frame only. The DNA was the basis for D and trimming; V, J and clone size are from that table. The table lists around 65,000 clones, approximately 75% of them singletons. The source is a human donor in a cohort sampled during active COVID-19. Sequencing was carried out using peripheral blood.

Written as DNA, the CDR3 is TGTGCCAGCAGTTTATCCCAACTGTACGAGCAGTACTTC. Translated: CASSLSQLYEQYF. The chain has TRBV28 and TRBJ2-7; D unresolved. The CDR3 runs to 13 residues. V lost 1 base to trimming and J lost 4 bases, with 8 bases between them. Germline V gene data show CDR1 as MDHEN and CDR2 as SYDVKM.